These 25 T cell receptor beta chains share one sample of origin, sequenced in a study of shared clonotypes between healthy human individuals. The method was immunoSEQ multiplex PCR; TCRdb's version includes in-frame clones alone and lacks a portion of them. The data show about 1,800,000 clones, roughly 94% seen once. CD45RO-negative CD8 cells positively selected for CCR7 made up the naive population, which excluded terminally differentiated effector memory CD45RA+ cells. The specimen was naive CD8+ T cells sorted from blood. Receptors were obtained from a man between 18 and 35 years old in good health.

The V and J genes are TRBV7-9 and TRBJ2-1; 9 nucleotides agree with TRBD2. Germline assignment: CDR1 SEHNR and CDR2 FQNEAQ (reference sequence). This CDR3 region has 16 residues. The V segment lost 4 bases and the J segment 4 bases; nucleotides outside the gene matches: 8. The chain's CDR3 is CASSSRVAGDYNEQFF. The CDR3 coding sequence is TGTGCCAGCAGCTCCCGGGTAGCGGGAGATTACAATGAGCAGTTCTTC. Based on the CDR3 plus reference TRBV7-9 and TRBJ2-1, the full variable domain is DTGVSQNPRHKITKRGQNVTFRCDPISEHNRLYWYRQTLGQGPEFLTYFQNEAQLEKSRLLSDRFSAERPKGSFSTLEIQRTEQGDSAMYLCASSSRVAGDYNEQFFGPGTRLTVL.

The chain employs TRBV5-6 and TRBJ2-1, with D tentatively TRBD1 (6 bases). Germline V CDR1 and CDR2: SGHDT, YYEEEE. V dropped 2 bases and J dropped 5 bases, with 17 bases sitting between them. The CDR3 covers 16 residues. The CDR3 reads CASSFPQGWEDNEQFF. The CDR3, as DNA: TGTGCCAGCAGCTTTCCGCAGGGGTGGGAAGACAATGAGCAGTTCTTC. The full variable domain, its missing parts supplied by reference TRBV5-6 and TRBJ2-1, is DAGVTQSPTHLIKTRGQQVTLRCSPKSGHDTVSWYQQALGQGPQFIFQYYEEEERQRGNFPDRFSGHQFPNYSSELNVNALLLGDSALYLCASSFPQGWEDNEQFFGPGTRLTVL.

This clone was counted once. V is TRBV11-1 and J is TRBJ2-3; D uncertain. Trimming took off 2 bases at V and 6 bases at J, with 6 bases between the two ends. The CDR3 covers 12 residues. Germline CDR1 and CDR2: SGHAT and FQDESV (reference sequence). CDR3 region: CASSLFGDTQYF. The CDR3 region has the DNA TGTGCCAGCAGCTTATTCGGGGATACGCAGTATTTT.

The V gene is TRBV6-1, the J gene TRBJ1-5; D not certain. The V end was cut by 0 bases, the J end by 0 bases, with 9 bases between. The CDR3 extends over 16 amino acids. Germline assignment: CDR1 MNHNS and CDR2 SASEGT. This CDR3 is CASSEAVSPSNQPQHF. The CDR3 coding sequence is TGTGCCAGCAGTGAAGCGGTCAGTCCTAGCAATCAGCCCCAGCATTTT.

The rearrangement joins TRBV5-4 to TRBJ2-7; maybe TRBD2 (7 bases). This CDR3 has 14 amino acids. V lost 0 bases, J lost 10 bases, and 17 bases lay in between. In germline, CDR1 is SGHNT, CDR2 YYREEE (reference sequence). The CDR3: CASSLEFAGAGQYF. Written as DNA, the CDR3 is TGTGCCAGCAGCTTGGAATTCGCGGGGGCCGGACAGTACTTC.

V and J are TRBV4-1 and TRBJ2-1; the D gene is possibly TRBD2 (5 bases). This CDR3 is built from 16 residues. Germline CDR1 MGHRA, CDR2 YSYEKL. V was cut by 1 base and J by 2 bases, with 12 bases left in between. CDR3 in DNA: TGCGCCAGCAGCCAAGTGTCCAGCGGACCCTACAATGAGCAGTTCTTC. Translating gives CASSQVSSGPYNEQFF.

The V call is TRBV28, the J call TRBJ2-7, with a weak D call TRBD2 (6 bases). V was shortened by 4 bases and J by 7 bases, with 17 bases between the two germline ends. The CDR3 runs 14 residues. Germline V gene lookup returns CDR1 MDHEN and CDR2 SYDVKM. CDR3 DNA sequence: TGTGCCAGCAGTTCTGACAGTAAACGGGGGGAGCAGTACTTC. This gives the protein CASSSDSKRGEQYF.

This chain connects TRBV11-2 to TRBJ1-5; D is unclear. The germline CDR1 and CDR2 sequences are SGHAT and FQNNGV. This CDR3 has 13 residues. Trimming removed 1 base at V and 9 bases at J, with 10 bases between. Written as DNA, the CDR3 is TGTGCCAGCAGCTTAGTTGGGGAAGGGCCCCAGCATTTT. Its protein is CASSLVGEGPQHF.

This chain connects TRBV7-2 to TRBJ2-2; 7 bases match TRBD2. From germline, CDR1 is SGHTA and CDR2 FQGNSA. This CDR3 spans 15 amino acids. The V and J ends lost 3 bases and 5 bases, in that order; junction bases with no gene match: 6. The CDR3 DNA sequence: TGTGCCAGCAGCTTCATGCTCGGGGGGACCGGGGAGCTGTTTTTT. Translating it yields CASSFMLGGTGELFF. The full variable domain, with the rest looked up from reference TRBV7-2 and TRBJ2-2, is GAGVSQSPSNKVTEKGKDVELRCDPISGHTALYWYRQSLGQGLEFLIYFQGNSAPDKSGLPSDRFSAERTGGSVSTLTIQRTQQEDSAVYLCASSFMLGGTGELFFGEGSRLTVL.

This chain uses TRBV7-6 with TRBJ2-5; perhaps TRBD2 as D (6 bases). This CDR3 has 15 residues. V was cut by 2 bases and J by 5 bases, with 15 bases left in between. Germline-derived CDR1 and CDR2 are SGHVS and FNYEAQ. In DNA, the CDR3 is TGTGCCAGCAGCTTACTGTCGGGGGTAGAGGAGACCCAGTACTTC. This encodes CASSLLSGVEETQYF.

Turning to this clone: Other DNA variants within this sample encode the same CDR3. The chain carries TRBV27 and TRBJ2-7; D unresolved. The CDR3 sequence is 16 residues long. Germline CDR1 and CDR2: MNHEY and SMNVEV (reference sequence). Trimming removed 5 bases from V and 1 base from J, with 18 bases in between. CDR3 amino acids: CASSPSGGERSYEQYF. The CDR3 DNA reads TGTGCCAGCAGTCCCTCAGGTGGGGAAAGGTCCTACGAGCAGTACTTC.

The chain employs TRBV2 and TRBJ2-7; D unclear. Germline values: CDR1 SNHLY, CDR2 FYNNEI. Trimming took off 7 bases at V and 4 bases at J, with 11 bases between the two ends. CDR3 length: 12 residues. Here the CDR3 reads CASNSVGYEQYF. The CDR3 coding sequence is TGTGCCAGCAACAGCGTGGGGTACGAGCAGTACTTC.

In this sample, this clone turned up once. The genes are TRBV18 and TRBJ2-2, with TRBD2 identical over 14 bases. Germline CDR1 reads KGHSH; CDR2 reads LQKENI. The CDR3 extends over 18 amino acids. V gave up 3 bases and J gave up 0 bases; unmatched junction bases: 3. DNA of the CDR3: TGTGCCAGCTCACCGGGACTAGCGGGAGCGTCGAACACCGGGGAGCTGTTTTTT. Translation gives CASSPGLAGASNTGELFF.

DNA of the CDR3: TGTGCCATCAGTGAGTTGGGGATGAACACCGGGGAGCTGTTTTTT. Translated: CAISELGMNTGELFF. The chain has TRBV10-3 and TRBJ2-2; D gene unclear. Germline values: CDR1 ENHRY, CDR2 SYGVKD. Trimming left V 1 base short and J 1 base short, with 7 bases between. The CDR3 spans 15 residues.

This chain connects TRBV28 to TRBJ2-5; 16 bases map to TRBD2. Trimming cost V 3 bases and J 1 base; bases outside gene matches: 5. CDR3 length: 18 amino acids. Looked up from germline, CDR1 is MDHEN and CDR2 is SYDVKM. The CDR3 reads CASSFWGLAGGIQETQYF. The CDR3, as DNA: TGTGCCAGCAGTTTTTGGGGACTAGCGGGGGGGATCCAAGAGACCCAGTACTTC. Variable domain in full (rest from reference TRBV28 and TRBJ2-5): DVKVTQSSRYLVKRTGEKVFLECVQDMDHENMFWYRQDPGLGLRLIYFSYDVKMKEKGDIPEGYSVSREKKERFSLILESASTNQTSMYLCASSFWGLAGGIQETQYFGPGTRLLVL.

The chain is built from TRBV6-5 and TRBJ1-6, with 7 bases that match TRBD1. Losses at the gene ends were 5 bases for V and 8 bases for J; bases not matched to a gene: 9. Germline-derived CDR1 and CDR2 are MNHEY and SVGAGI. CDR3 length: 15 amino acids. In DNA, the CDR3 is TGTGCCAGCAGTATCACAGGGGCGGAGGATTCACCCCTCCACTTT. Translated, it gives CASSITGAEDSPLHF.

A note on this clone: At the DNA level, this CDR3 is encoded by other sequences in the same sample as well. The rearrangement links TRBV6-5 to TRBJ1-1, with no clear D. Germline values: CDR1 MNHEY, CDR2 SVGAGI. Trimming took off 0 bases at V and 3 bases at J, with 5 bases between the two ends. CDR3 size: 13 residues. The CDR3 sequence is CASSYSGYTEAFF. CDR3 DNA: TGTGCCAGCAGTTACTCAGGTTACACTGAAGCTTTCTTT.

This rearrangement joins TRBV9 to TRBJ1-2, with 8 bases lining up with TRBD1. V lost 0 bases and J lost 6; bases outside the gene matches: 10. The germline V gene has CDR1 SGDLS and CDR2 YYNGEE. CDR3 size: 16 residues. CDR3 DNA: TGTGCCAGCAGCGTAGATCCCGGACAGGGTGAAAATGGCTACACCTTC. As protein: CASSVDPGQGENGYTF.

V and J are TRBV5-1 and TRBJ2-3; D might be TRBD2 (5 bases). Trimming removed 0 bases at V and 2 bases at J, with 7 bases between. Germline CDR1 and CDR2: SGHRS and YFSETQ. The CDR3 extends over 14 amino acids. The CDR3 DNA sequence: TGCGCCAGCAGCTTGGAGAGGGCCACAGATACGCAGTATTTT. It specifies CASSLERATDTQYF.

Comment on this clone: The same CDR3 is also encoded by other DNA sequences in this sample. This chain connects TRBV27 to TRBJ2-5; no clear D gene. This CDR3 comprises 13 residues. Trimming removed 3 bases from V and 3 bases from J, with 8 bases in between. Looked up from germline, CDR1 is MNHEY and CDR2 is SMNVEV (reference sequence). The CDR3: CASSLGRKETQYF. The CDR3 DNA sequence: TGTGCCAGCAGTTTGGGCCGAAAAGAGACCCAGTACTTC.

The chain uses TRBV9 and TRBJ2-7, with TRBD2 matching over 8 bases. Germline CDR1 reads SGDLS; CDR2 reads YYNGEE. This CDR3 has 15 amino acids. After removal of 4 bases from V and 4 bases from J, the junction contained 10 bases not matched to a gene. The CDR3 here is CASSRAAGGLYEQYF. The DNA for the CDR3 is TGTGCCAGCAGCAGAGCGGCGGGGGGCCTATACGAGCAGTACTTC.

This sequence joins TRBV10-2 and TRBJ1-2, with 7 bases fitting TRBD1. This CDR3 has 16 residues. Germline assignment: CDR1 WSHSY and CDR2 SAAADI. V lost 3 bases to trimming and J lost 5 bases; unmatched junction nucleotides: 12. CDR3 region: CASSDPDRSYQYGYTF. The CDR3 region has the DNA TGCGCCAGCAGTGACCCGGACAGGAGTTATCAATATGGCTACACCTTC.

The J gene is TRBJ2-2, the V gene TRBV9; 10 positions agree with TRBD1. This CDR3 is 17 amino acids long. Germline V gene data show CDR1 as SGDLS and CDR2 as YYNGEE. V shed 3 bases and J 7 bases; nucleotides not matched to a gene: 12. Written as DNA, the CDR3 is TGTGCCAGCAGCGATAATCCGGGACAGGGGACGGGCGGGGAGCTGTTTTTT. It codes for CASSDNPGQGTGGELFF. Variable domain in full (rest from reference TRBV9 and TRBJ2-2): DSGVTQTPKHLITATGQRVTLRCSPRSGDLSVYWYQQSLDQGLQFLIQYYNGEERAKGNILERFSAQQFPDLHSELNLSSLELGDSALYFCASSDNPGQGTGGELFFGEGSRLTVL.

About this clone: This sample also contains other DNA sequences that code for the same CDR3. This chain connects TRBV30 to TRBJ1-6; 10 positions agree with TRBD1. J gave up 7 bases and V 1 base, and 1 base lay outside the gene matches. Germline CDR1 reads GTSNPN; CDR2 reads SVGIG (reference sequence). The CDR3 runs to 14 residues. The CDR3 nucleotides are TGTGCCTGGAGTGGGGGACAGGGGAATTCACCCCTCCACTTT. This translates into CAWSGGQGNSPLHF.

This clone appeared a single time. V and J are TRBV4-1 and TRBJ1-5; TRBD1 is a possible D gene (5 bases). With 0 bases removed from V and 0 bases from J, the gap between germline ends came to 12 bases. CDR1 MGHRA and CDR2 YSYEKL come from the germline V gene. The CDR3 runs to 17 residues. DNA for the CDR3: TGCGCCAGCAGCCAAGATTTTGTCGACAGTAGCAATCAGCCCCAGCATTTT. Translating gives CASSQDFVDSSNQPQHF.